This paragraph covers one T cell receptor beta chain sequence. The V end lost 5 bases, the J end lost 12 bases, and 15 bases lay between the germline ends. The CDR3 totals 12 residues. Germline CDR1 and CDR2: SGHDT and YYEEEE. The data were obtained in a study of blood T cell repertoires in COVID-19. Turning to the study itself: COVID-19 samples from acute and convalescent phases originated in the United States, Italy and Spain. T cells, B-cell-depleted T cells, or PBMCs provided the cDNA or gDNA that served as material.

The authors' processing: Amplification of reference gene primers provided the estimated nucleated cell counts. Libraries were prepared by immunoSEQ multiplex PCR; TCRdb keeps only in-frame clonotypes and omits some of them. V, J and clone size reflect that table, while D and trimming were determined from the DNA. The table has about 100,000 clones, almost 90% seen once; the top ten hold roughly 4.7%. This chain joins TRBV5-6 and TRBJ2-1; D remains unclear. Sequenced input: peripheral blood. This clonotype was sampled from a human donor in a cohort sampled during active COVID-19. The DNA for the CDR3 is TGTGCCAGCAGTTCCCGACTCCCTGGGCAGTTCTTC. This encodes CASSSRLPGQFF.